Listed below are T cell receptor beta chains from one sample, sequenced in a study of cytomegalovirus exposure and HLA in healthy donors. Measured with immunoSEQ multiplex PCR; TCRdb has only the in-frame clones, and not every one. In the table there are 100,000 to 150,000 clones, just over 75% of which are singletons. Sequencing was carried out using PBMCs. All receptors derive from a woman aged 45-65 years in good health and CMV-seronegative. CDR3s include the opening cysteine and the closing phenylalanine or tryptophan. The order of the fields is CDR3 protein, CDR3 DNA, V gene, D gene, clone size, J gene. A D gene is named only where the DNA matches it firmly. The size of a clone is reported for some rows only, either as once, few or many, or as a class for expanded clones.

CASKANYEQYF | TGTGCCAGCAAAGCAAACTACGAGCAGTACTTC | TRBV28 | - | once | TRBJ2-7
CASSPMGRTGDYNEQFF | TGTGCCAGCTCACCGATGGGCAGGACAGGGGACTACAATGAGCAGTTCTTC | TRBV18 | TRBD1 | - | TRBJ2-1
CASSYRSQGLGEKLFF | TGTGCCAGCAGTTACCGCTCGCAGGGCCTCGGCGAAAAACTGTTTTTT | TRBV6-5 | - | - | TRBJ1-4
CASSLEGRAQETQYF | TGTGCCAGCAGCTTAGAAGGGAGGGCCCAAGAGACCCAGTACTTC | TRBV5-4 | TRBD2 | - | TRBJ2-5
CASTYSGVEQYF | TGTGCCAGCACTTATTCAGGGGTCGAGCAGTACTTC | TRBV6-1 | - | - | TRBJ2-7
CASSSDRGRTEAFF | TGTGCCAGCAGTTCGGACAGGGGAAGGACTGAAGCTTTCTTT | TRBV27 | TRBD1 | - | TRBJ1-1
CASSLGLAFMNTEAFF | TGTGCCAGCAGCTTGGGGCTGGCGTTTATGAACACTGAAGCTTTCTTT | TRBV7-9 | - | once | TRBJ1-1
CSVEYWDRENIQYF | TGCAGCGTTGAATACTGGGACAGAGAAAACATTCAGTACTTC | TRBV29-1 | TRBD1 | - | TRBJ2-4
CASSPRQRTNTEAFF | TGTGCCAGCAGCCCTCGACAGAGAACCAACACTGAAGCTTTCTTT | TRBV5-8 | - | - | TRBJ1-1
CASSLAQGAGYGYTF | TGTGCCAGCAGCTTGGCACAGGGGGCAGGCTATGGCTACACCTTC | TRBV7-8 | TRBD1 | once | TRBJ1-2
CASSIWASGSSSSYNEQFF | TGTGCCAGTAGTATATGGGCTAGCGGGAGTTCCAGCTCCTACAATGAGCAGTTCTTC | TRBV19 | TRBD2 | - | TRBJ2-1
CASSLGTGGNTIYF | TGTGCCAGCAGCTTAGGGACAGGGGGAAACACCATATATTTT | TRBV11-2 | TRBD1 | - | TRBJ1-3
CASSPHPSSTDTQYF | TGCGCCAGCAGCCCACACCCCTCTAGCACAGATACGCAGTATTTT | TRBV4-3 | - | - | TRBJ2-3
CASSPPSTGVNNEQFF | TGTGCCAGCAGCCCCCCCTCGACAGGTGTGAACAATGAGCAGTTCTTC | TRBV7-8 | - | - | TRBJ2-1
CASSHRDSRSGNTIYF | TGTGCCAGCAGCCACCGGGACTCCCGCTCTGGAAACACCATATATTTT | TRBV7-9 | - | few | TRBJ1-3
CASEVRGGAEAFF | TGTGCCAGCGAGGTGCGGGGAGGCGCTGAAGCTTTCTTT | TRBV2 | - | - | TRBJ1-1
CASSLTQGTGANVLTF | TGTGCCAGCAGTTTGACGCAGGGGACCGGGGCCAACGTCCTGACCTTC | TRBV27 | - | - | TRBJ2-6
CASRGGQGAGGYTF | TGTGCCAGCAGGGGGGGACAGGGGGCTGGTGGCTACACCTTC | TRBV6-6 | TRBD1 | - | TRBJ1-2
CASSMTGDSYEQYF | TGTGCCAGCAGCATGACAGGCGACTCCTACGAGCAGTACTTC | TRBV6-5 | - | - | TRBJ2-7
CASSYLTGVQGGYTF | TGTGCCAGCAGTTACTTAACAGGGGTTCAAGGTGGCTACACCTTC | TRBV6-5 | TRBD1 | - | TRBJ1-2
CASSLGLAYGYTF | TGTGCCAGCTCGTTAGGACTCGCCTATGGCTACACCTTC | TRBV27 | - | once | TRBJ1-2
CASSIGGSHQETQYF | TGTGCCAGTAGTATAGGAGGGAGCCACCAAGAGACCCAGTACTTC | TRBV19 | - | - | TRBJ2-5
CASSDSLRTSGIGGGELFF | TGTGCCAGCAGTGACTCCCTGAGGACTAGCGGGATCGGGGGCGGGGAGCTGTTTTTT | TRBV6-4 | TRBD2 | - | TRBJ2-2
CASSQVTSVIYEQYF | TGCGCCAGCAGCCAAGTGACTAGCGTGATCTACGAGCAGTACTTC | TRBV4-1 | TRBD2 | once | TRBJ2-7
CATSRVSPGDPRRETQYF | TGTGCCACCAGCAGAGTTTCTCCGGGAGATCCGCGTAGAGAGACCCAGTACTTC | TRBV15 | - | - | TRBJ2-5
CASSVGTGGNQPQNF | TGTGCCAGCAGCGTTGGGACAGGGGGAAATCAGCCCCAGAATTTT | TRBV9 | TRBD1 | - | TRBJ1-5
CASSGRQVYQPQHF | TGTGCCAGCAGTGGTCGACAAGTATATCAGCCCCAGCATTTT | TRBV2 | - | - | TRBJ1-5
CASKGVAGADTQYF | TGTGCCAGCAAAGGTGTAGCTGGGGCGGATACGCAGTATTTT | TRBV27 | - | - | TRBJ2-3
CASSATSGRGEETQYF | TGTGCCAGCAGTGCGACTAGCGGGAGAGGGGAAGAGACCCAGTACTTC | TRBV7-2 | TRBD2 | - | TRBJ2-5
CASGLPTEQFF | TGTGCCAGTGGTCTCCCGACAGAGCAGTTCTTC | TRBV19 | - | - | TRBJ2-1
CASSRGGTSEETQYF | TGTGCCAGCAGCCGGGGGGGGACTAGCGAGGAGACCCAGTACTTC | TRBV7-2 | TRBD2 | - | TRBJ2-5
CASSQTGGGNQPQHF | TGTGCCAGTAGTCAAACAGGGGGCGGCAATCAGCCCCAGCATTTT | TRBV19 | TRBD1 | - | TRBJ1-5
CASSPLGRGGDTQYF | TGTGCCAGCAGCCCTCTCGGCCGGGGTGGGGATACGCAGTATTTT | TRBV5-8 | - | - | TRBJ2-3
CASSVGGHLMNTEAFF | TGTGCCAGCAGCGTAGGGGGACACCTCATGAACACTGAAGCTTTCTTT | TRBV9 | - | - | TRBJ1-1
CASSLSYVGLIF | TGTGCCAGCAGTTTATCGTACGTGGGCCTCATCTTC | TRBV28 | - | - | TRBJ1-2
CASSLNLAGTGELFF | TGTGCCAGCAGCTTAAATCTAGCGGGGACCGGGGAGCTGTTTTTT | TRBV7-3 | TRBD2 | - | TRBJ2-2